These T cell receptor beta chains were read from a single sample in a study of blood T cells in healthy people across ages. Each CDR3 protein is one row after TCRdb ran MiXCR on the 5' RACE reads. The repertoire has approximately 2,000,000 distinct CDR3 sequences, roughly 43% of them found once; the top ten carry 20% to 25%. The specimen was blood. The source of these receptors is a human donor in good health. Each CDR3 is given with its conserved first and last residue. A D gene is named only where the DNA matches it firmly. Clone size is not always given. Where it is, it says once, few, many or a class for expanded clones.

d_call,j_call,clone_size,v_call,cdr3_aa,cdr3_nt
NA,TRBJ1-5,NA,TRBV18,CASSPQRDSNQPQHF,TGTGCCAGCTCACCACAGAGGGACAGCAATCAGCCCCAGCATTTT
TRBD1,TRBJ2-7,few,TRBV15,CATSIGGTGNYEQYF,TGTGCCACCAGCATAGGGGGGACAGGGAACTACGAGCAGTACTTC
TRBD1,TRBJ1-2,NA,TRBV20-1,CGAGQNYGYTF,TGCGGCGCGGGACAGAACTATGGCTACACCTTC
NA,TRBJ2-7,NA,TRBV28,CASRPLSNPYEQYF,TGTGCCAGCAGACCACTCTCTAACCCCTACGAGCAGTACTTC
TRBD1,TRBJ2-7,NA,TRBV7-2,CASSPWGQGNYEQYF,TGTGCCAGCAGTCCTTGGGGACAGGGGAACTACGAGCAGTACTTC
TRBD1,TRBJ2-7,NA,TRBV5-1,CASSLVWGQPYEQYF,TGCGCCAGCAGCTTGGTATGGGGACAGCCTTACGAGCAGTACTTC
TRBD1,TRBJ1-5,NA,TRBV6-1,CASTTGVNQPQHF,TGTGCCAGCACTACAGGGGTCAATCAGCCCCAGCATTTT
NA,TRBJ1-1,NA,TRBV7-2,CASSSDHGVAFF,TGTGCCAGCAGCTCCGACCATGGGGTTGCTTTCTTT
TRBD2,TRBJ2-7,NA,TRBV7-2,CASSWGGTFSDEQYF,TGTGCCAGCAGCTGGGGGGGTACATTCTCGGACGAGCAGTACTTC
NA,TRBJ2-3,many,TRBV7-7,CASSLGPGSTDTQYF,TGTGCCAGCAGCTTAGGTCCAGGGAGCACAGATACGCAGTATTTT
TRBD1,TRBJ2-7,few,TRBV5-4,CASRHGQGAPYEQYF,TGTGCCAGCAGGCACGGACAGGGGGCGCCCTACGAGCAGTACTTC
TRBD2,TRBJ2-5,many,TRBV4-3,CASSQILAGEQETQYF,TGCGCCAGCAGCCAGATACTAGCGGGGGAGCAAGAGACCCAGTACTTC
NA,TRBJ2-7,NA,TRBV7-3,CASSPGLFSEQYF,TGTGCCAGCAGCCCGGGACTGTTTTCCGAGCAGTACTTC
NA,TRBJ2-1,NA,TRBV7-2,CASSPTTGYNEQFF,TGTGCCAGCAGCCCAACGACAGGCTACAATGAGCAGTTCTTC
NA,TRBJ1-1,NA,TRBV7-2,CASSPDGMKSTEAFF,TGTGCCAGCAGCCCAGACGGGATGAAGAGCACTGAAGCTTTCTTT
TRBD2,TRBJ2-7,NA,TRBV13,CASSSAGDPYEQYF,TGTGCCAGCAGCTCCGCGGGGGATCCCTACGAGCAGTACTTC
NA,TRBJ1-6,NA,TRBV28,CASTGALYNSPLHF,TGTGCCAGCACGGGGGCCCTCTATAATTCACCCCTCCACTTT
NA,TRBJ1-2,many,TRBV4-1,CASSQVGQNYGYTF,TGCGCCAGCAGCCAAGTTGGCCAGAACTATGGCTACACCTTC
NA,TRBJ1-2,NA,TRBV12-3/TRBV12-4,CASSCSQGYYGYTF,TGTGCCAGCAGTTGCAGCCAGGGATACTATGGCTACACCTTC
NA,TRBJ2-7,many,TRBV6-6,CASSYLYEQYF,TGTGCCAGCAGTTACTTATACGAGCAGTACTTC
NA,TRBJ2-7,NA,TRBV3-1,CASSQVLGEGHEQYF,TGTGCCAGCAGCCAAGTCCTCGGGGAAGGCCACGAGCAGTACTTC
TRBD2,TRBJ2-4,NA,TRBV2,CASSERLLAGAVTAKNIQCF,TGTGCCAGCAGTGAAAGATTGCTAGCGGGGGCCGTTACAGCCAAAAACATTCAGTGCTTC
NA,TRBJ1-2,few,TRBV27,CASSTYNYGYTF,TGTGCCAGCAGTACGTACAACTATGGCTACACCTTC
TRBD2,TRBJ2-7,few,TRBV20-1,CSARSGTSGSSYEQYF,TGCAGTGCTAGATCCGGGACTAGCGGTAGCTCCTACGAGCAGTACTTC